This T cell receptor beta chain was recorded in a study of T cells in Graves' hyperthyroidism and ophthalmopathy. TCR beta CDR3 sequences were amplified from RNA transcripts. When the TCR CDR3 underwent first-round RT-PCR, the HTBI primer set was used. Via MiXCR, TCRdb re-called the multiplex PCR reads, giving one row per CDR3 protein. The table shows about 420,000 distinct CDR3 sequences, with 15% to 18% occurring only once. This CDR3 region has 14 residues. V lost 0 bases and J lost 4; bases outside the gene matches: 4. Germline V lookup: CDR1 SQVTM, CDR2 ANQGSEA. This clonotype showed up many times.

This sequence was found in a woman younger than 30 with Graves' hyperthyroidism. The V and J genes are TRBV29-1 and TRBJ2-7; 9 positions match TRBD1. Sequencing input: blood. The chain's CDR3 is CSVEEGQGIYEQYF. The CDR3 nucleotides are TGCAGCGTTGAAGAGGGACAGGGAATATACGAGCAGTACTTC.